These T cell receptor beta chains were read from a single sample in a study of Ad26.COV2.S vaccination and SARS-CoV-2 variants. Here immunoSEQ multiplex PCR was the method, and the copy in TCRdb shows in-frame clones only, minus some. The table lists fewer than 500,000 clones, about 91% of them singletons, with about 2.5% in the top ten. The starting material was peripheral blood, obtained in a trial of Ad26.COV2.S vaccine versus placebo. The receptors shown here come from a person between 18 and 65 years old who received the Ad26.COV2.S COVID-19 vaccine or a placebo. CDR3s include the opening cysteine and the closing phenylalanine or tryptophan. The D gene is left open where the match is weak. Size is omitted from some rows. Given values are once, few, many or a class for expanded clones.

D	V	J	size	CDR3	DNA
TRBD1	TRBV6-2/TRBV6-3	TRBJ1-2	NA	CASSTGQSYGYTF	TGTGCCAGCAGTACGGGACAGAGCTATGGCTACACCTTC
TRBD2	TRBV28	TRBJ2-1	once	CASTAGGARGNEQFF	TGTGCCAGCACTGCGGGGGGAGCTAGAGGCAATGAGCAGTTCTTC
TRBD1	TRBV3-1/TRBV3-2	TRBJ1-6	NA	CASSQEIPGGPSPLHF	TGTGCCAGCAGCCAAGAAATCCCAGGGGGCCCTTCACCCCTCCACTTT
TRBD2	TRBV19	TRBJ2-5	NA	CASSGGSIQETQYF	TGTGCCAGTTCGGGGGGGTCCATACAAGAGACCCAGTACTTC
TRBD2	TRBV14	TRBJ2-3	NA	CASRLTSGYTDTQYF	TGTGCCAGCAGACTGACTAGCGGCTACACAGATACGCAGTATTTT
NA	TRBV11-2	TRBJ1-2	NA	CASSPTPGGGYTF	TGTGCCAGCAGCCCGACCCCGGGTGGAGGCTACACCTTC
TRBD2	TRBV7-9	TRBJ2-5	NA	CASSWGLGIGTQYF	TGTGCCAGCAGTTGGGGACTAGGGATTGGGACCCAGTACTTC
TRBD1	TRBV19	TRBJ1-2	NA	CASSIKGQGTIYGYTF	TGTGCCAGTAGTATAAAGGGACAGGGAACGATCTATGGCTACACCTTC
NA	TRBV5-4	TRBJ2-3	once	CASSLTRDTQYF	TGTGCCAGCAGCTTGACAAGGGATACGCAGTATTTT
NA	TRBV7-2	TRBJ2-7	few	CASTLGGPFYEQYF	TGTGCCAGCACCCTTGGGGGGCCTTTCTACGAGCAGTACTTC
NA	TRBV28	TRBJ2-6	NA	CASFPDGANVLTF	TGTGCCAGCTTCCCGGATGGGGCCAACGTCCTGACTTTC
NA	TRBV5-1	TRBJ1-1	once	CASTVWGGMNTEAFF	TGCGCCAGCACCGTATGGGGCGGGATGAACACTGAAGCTTTCTTT
NA	TRBV11-2	TRBJ2-3	NA	CASSLEVHTDTQYF	TGTGCCAGCAGCTTAGAGGTCCACACAGATACGCAGTATTTT
NA	TRBV19	TRBJ1-5	NA	CASSPENQPQHF	TGTGCCAGTAGTCCGGAAAATCAGCCCCAGCATTTT
NA	TRBV5-6	TRBJ1-1	once	CASSLLWGAVEAFF	TGTGCCAGCAGCTTACTCTGGGGGGCTGTTGAAGCTTTCTTT
NA	TRBV5-4	TRBJ2-1	NA	CASSLGVGSYNEQFF	TGTGCCAGCAGCTTGGGGGTGGGCTCCTACAATGAGCAGTTCTTC
TRBD2	TRBV4-3	TRBJ2-1	NA	CASSPVGLAGGLKDYNEQFF	TGCGCCAGCAGCCCCGTTGGACTAGCGGGAGGGCTTAAGGACTACAATGAGCAGTTCTTC
NA	TRBV7-8	TRBJ1-5	NA	CASSLAAAVNQPQHF	TGTGCCAGCAGCTTAGCGGCGGCAGTCAATCAGCCCCAGCATTTT
TRBD1	TRBV6-6	TRBJ1-2	NA	CASRSTGTGYGYTF	TGTGCCAGCAGGTCAACCGGGACAGGGTATGGCTACACCTTC
NA	TRBV19	TRBJ1-6	once	CASSIVGMGPSPLHF	TGTGCCAGTAGTATAGTGGGCATGGGACCCTCACCCCTCCACTTT
NA	TRBV5-1	TRBJ1-2	NA	CASSLAEGDGYTF	TGCGCCAGCAGCTTGGCCGAGGGGGATGGCTACACCTTC
NA	TRBV2	TRBJ2-7	NA	CASSGQNPYEQYF	TGTGCCAGCAGTGGACAGAACCCCTACGAGCAGTACTTC
TRBD1	TRBV28	TRBJ1-5	NA	CASSPNVRDRGNQPQHF	TGTGCCAGCAGTCCCAACGTCCGGGACAGGGGCAATCAGCCCCAGCATTTT
NA	TRBV6-5	TRBJ1-1	NA	CASSSPGLNTEAFF	TGTGCCAGCAGTTCCCCGGGGCTGAACACTGAAGCTTTCTTT
NA	TRBV3-1/TRBV3-2	TRBJ1-2	NA	CASSPSRVSYGYTF	TGTGCCAGCAGCCCATCCAGGGTGAGCTATGGCTACACCTTC
TRBD1	TRBV9	TRBJ1-2	NA	CASDRGGANYGYTF	TGTGCCAGCGACAGGGGGGGAGCTAACTATGGCTACACCTTC
TRBD2	TRBV7-2	TRBJ2-3	NA	CASCYRGTSVPDTQYF	TGTGCCAGCTGCTATCGAGGGACTAGCGTGCCAGATACGCAGTATTTT
TRBD2	TRBV18	TRBJ2-1	NA	CASSPTVTSGPNSYNEQFF	TGTGCCAGCTCACCGACGGTGACTAGCGGGCCCAACTCCTACAATGAGCAGTTCTTC
NA	TRBV4-1	TRBJ1-6	few	CASSHIVTGIRYIDSPLHF	TGCGCCAGCAGCCATATCGTCACAGGGATTAGGTATATTGATTCACCCCTCCACTTT
TRBD2	TRBV27	TRBJ2-5	once	CASWTNPGRGAQYF	TGTGCCAGCTGGACTAACCCCGGTCGGGGGGCCCAGTACTTC
NA	TRBV6-5	TRBJ2-5	NA	CASRKGTYQETQYF	TGTGCCAGCAGAAAGGGGACATACCAAGAGACCCAGTACTTC
NA	TRBV7-6	TRBJ1-3	NA	CASSLLSGNTIYF	TGTGCCAGCAGCTTACTCTCTGGAAACACCATATATTTT
NA	TRBV5-1	TRBJ2-2	NA	CASSFDRKGAGELFF	TGCGCCAGCAGCTTTGACAGAAAAGGGGCCGGGGAGCTGTTTTTT
NA	TRBV5-1	TRBJ1-1	once	CASSQNRGRTEAFF	TGCGCCAGCAGTCAAAACCGGGGTAGGACTGAAGCTTTCTTT
NA	TRBV18	TRBJ1-1	NA	CASSPGHNTEAFF	TGTGCCAGCTCACCGGGACACAACACTGAAGCTTTCTTT
NA	TRBV19	TRBJ1-2	NA	CASSIADLNYGYTF	TGTGCCAGTAGTATTGCAGATCTAAACTATGGCTACACCTTC
NA	TRBV28	TRBJ2-7	NA	CAATMGGGTSYEQYF	TGTGCCGCCACCATGGGGGGGGGCACCTCCTACGAGCAGTACTTC
TRBD2	TRBV6-2/TRBV6-3	TRBJ2-7	NA	CASSYGTSSYEQYF	TGTGCCAGCAGTTACGGGACTAGCTCCTACGAGCAGTACTTC
NA	TRBV15	TRBJ1-2	NA	CATSSLGGRSTF	TGTGCCACCAGCAGCCTGGGGGGGCGTAGCACCTTC
TRBD2	TRBV9	TRBJ2-1	NA	CASSVSGRGAYNEQFF	TGTGCCAGCAGCGTCAGCGGGAGGGGCGCCTACAATGAGCAGTTCTTC